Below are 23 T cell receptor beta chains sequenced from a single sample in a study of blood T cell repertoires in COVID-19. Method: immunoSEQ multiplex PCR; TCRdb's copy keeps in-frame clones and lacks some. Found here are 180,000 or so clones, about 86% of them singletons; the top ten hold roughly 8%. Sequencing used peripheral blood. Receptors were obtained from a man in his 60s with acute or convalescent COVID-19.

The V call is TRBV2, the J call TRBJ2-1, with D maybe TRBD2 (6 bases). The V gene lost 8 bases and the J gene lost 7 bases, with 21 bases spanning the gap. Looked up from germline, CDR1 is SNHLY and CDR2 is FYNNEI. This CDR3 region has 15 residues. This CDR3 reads CASGVRDGRMNEQFF. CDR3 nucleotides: TGTGCCAGCGGAGTCCGGGACGGGAGAATGAATGAGCAGTTCTTC. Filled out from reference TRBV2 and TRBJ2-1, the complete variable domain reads EPEVTQTPSHQVTQMGQEVILRCVPISNHLYFYWYRQILGQKVEFLVSFYNNEISEKSEIFDDQFSVERPDGSNFTLKIRSTKLEDSAMYFCASGVRDGRMNEQFFGPGTRLTVL.

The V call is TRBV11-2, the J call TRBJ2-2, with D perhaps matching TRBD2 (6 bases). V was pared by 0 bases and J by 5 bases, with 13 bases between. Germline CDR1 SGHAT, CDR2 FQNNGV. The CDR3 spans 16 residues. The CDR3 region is CASSLDWRGRTGELFF. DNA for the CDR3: TGTGCCAGCAGCTTAGATTGGAGGGGTAGGACCGGGGAGCTGTTTTTT.

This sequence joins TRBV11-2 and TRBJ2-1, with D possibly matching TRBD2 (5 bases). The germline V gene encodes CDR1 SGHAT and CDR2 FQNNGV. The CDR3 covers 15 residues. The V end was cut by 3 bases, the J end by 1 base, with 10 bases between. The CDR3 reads CASSLDLASYNEQFF. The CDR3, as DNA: TGTGCCAGCAGCTTGGACTTAGCATCCTACAATGAGCAGTTCTTC.

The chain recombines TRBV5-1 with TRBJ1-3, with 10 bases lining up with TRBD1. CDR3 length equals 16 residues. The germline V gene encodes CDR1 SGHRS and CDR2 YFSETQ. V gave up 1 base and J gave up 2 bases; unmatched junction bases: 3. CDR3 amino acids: CASSLFGQGAGNTIYF. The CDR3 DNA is TGCGCCAGCAGCTTGTTCGGACAGGGGGCTGGAAACACCATATATTTT.

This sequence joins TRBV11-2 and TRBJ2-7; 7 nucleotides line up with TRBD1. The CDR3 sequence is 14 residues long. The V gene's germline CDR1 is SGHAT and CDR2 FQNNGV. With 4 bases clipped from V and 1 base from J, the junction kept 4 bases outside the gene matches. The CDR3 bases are TGTGCCAGCAGCTCTTACAGGGGTTCCTACGAGCAGTACTTC. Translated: CASSSYRGSYEQYF.

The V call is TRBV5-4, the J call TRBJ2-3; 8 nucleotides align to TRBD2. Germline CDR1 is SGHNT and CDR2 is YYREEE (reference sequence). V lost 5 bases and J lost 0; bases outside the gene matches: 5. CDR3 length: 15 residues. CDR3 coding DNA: TGTGCCAGCAGTTCCCGGACTAGCAGCACAGATACGCAGTATTTT. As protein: CASSSRTSSTDTQYF.

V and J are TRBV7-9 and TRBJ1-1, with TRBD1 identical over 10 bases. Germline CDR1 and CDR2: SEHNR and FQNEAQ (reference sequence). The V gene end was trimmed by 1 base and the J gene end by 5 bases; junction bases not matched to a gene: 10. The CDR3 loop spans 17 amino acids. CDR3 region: CASSLVGTGAWVTEAFF. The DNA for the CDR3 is TGTGCCAGCAGCTTAGTAGGGACAGGGGCCTGGGTAACTGAAGCTTTCTTT.

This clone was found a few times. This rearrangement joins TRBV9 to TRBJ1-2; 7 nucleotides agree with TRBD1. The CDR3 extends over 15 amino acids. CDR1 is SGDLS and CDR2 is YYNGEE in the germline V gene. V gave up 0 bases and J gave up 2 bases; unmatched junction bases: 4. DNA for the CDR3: TGTGCCAGCAGCGTAGGGACAGGTATAAACTATGGCTACACCTTC. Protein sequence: CASSVGTGINYGYTF.

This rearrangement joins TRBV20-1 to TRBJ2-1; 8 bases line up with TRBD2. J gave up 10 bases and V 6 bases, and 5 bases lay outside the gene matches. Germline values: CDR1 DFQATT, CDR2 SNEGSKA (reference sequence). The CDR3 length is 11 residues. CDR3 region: CSATPGGEQFF. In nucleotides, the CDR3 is TGCAGTGCCACTCCGGGAGGGGAGCAGTTCTTC.

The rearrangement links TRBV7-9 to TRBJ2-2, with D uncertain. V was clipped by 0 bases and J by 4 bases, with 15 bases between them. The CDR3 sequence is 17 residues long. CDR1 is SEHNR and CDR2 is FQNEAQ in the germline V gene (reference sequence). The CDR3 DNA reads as TGTGCCAGCAGCTTAGCTATCGTTACGGGTGGCACCGGGGAGCTGTTTTTT. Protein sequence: CASSLAIVTGGTGELFF.

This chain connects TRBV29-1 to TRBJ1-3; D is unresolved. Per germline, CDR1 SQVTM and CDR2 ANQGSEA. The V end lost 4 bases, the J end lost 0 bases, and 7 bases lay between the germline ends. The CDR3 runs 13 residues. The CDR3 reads CSVVRDSGNTIYF. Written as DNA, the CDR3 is TGCAGCGTTGTCCGGGACTCTGGAAACACCATATATTTT. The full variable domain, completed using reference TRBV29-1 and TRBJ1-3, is SAVISQKPSRDICQRGTSLTIQCQVDSQVTMMFWYRQQPGQSLTLIATANQGSEATYESGFVIDKFPISRPNLTFSTLTVSNMSPEDSSIYLCSVVRDSGNTIYFGEGSWLTVV.

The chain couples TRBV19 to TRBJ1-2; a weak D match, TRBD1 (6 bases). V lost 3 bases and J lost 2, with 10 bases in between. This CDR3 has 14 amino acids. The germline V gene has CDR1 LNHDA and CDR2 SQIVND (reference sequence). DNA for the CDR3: TGTGCCAGTAGTATCGGGACATTGAACTATGGCTACACCTTC. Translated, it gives CASSIGTLNYGYTF.

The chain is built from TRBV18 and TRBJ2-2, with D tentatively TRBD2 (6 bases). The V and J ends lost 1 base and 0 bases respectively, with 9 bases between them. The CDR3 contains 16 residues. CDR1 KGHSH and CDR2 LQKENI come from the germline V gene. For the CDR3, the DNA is TGTGCCAGCTCACCACTCCCGGGGGCGAACACCGGGGAGCTGTTTTTT. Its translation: CASSPLPGANTGELFF.

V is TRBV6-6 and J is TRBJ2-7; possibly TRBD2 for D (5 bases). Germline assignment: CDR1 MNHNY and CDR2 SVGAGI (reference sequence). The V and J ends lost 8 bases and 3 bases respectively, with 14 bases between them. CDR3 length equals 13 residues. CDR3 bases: TGTGCCAGCGGACTGACAAGAGTCTACGAGCAGTACTTC. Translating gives CASGLTRVYEQYF.

The CDR3 sequence is CASSSGTAINLEKLFF. Written as DNA, the CDR3 is TGTGCCAGCAGCTCGGGGACAGCAATAAACCTTGAAAAACTGTTTTTT. This chain joins TRBV7-9 and TRBJ1-4; 7 bases match TRBD1. The CDR3 has 16 residues. CDR1 is SEHNR and CDR2 is FQNEAQ in the germline V gene (reference sequence). V lost 4 bases and J lost 7; bases outside the gene matches: 12.

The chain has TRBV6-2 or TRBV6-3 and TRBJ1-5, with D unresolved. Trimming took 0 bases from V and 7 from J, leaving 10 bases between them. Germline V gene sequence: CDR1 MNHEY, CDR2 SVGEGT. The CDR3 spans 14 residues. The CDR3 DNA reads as TGTGCCAGCAGTTACTCGGAGAGGCCCCAGCCCCAGCATTTT. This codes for CASSYSERPQPQHF.

CDR3 bases: TGTGCCAGCAGTCTCCTCAGGGGCCCAAGCAATCAGCCCCAGCATTTT. Translating it yields CASSLLRGPSNQPQHF. The chain has TRBV28 and TRBJ1-5, with a tentative D call TRBD1 (6 bases). The V end lost 5 bases, the J end lost 1 base, and 15 bases lay between the germline ends. The CDR3 loop spans 16 amino acids. The germline gives CDR1 MDHEN, CDR2 SYDVKM.

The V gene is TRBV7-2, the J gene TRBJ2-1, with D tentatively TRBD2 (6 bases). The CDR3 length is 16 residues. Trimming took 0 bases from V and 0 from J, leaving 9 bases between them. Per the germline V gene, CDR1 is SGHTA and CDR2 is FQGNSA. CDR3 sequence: CASSLAGGNSYNEQFF. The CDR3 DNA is TGTGCCAGCAGCTTAGCGGGGGGTAACTCCTACAATGAGCAGTTCTTC.

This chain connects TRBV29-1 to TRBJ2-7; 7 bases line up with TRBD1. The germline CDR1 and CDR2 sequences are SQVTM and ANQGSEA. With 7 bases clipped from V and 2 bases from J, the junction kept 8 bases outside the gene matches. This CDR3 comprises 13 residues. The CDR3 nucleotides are TGCAGCGCCCTGACAGGGTTGCCCTACGAGCAGTACTTC. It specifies CSALTGLPYEQYF.

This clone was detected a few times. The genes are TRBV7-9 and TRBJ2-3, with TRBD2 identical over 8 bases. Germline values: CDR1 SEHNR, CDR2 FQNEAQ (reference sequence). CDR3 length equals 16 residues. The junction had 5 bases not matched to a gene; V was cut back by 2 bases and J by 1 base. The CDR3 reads CASSLSSGGRTDTQYF. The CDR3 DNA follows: TGTGCCAGCAGCTTATCTTCGGGGGGGCGCACAGATACGCAGTATTTT.

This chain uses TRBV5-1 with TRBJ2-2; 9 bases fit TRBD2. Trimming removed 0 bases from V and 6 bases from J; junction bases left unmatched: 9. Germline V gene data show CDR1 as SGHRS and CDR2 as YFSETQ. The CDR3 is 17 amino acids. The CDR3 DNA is TGCGCCAGCAGCTTGGCCAGCCGGACTAGCGTCGCCGGGGAGCTGTTTTTT. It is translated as CASSLASRTSVAGELFF. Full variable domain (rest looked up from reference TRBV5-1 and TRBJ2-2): KAGVTQTPRYLIKTRGQQVTLSCSPISGHRSVSWYQQTPGQGLQFLFEYFSETQRNKGNFPGRFSGRQFSNSRSEMNVSTLELGDSALYLCASSLASRTSVAGELFFGEGSRLTVL.

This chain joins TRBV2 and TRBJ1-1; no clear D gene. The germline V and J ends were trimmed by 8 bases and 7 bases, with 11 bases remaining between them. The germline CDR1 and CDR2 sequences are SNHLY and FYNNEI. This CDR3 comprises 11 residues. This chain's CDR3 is CASAGEVEAFF. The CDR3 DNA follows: TGTGCCAGCGCTGGGGAGGTTGAAGCTTTCTTT.

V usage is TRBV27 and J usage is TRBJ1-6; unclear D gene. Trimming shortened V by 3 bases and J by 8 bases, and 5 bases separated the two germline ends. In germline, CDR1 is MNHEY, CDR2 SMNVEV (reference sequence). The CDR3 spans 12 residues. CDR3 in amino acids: CASSFRHSPLHF. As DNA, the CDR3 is TGTGCCAGCAGTTTTCGTCATTCACCCCTCCACTTT.